The rows below give T cell receptor beta chains drawn from one sample of a study of T cells in Graves' hyperthyroidism and ophthalmopathy. MiXCR was run by TCRdb on the multiplex PCR reads, yielding one entry per CDR3 protein. This table has a few hundred thousand distinct CDR3 sequences, 15% to 17% appearing once. The sample taken for sequencing was blood. The source is a woman aged 30 to 39 with Graves' hyperthyroidism. The CDR3 runs from the conserved cysteine through the conserved F or W. Fields, in order: CDR3 length, clone size, J gene, V gene, D gene, CDR3 protein, CDR3 DNA. A D gene is named only where the DNA matches it firmly. Some rows mark clone size as missing; the rest say once, few, many or name a class of expanded clone.

cdr3_length: 13
clone_size: -
j_call: TRBJ2-3
v_call: TRBV6-1
d_call: -
cdr3_aa: CASSEKRRNTQYF
cdr3_nt: TGTGCCAGCAGTGAAAAGCGCCGGAATACGCAGTATTTT

cdr3_length: 12
clone_size: many
j_call: TRBJ2-1
v_call: TRBV6-1
d_call: -
cdr3_aa: CASSYGVGEQFF
cdr3_nt: TGTGCCAGCAGTTACGGGGTTGGTGAGCAGTTCTTC

cdr3_length: 14
clone_size: -
j_call: TRBJ1-2
v_call: TRBV28
d_call: -
cdr3_aa: CASSAPGGNHGYTF
cdr3_nt: TGTGCCAGCAGTGCCCCGGGGGGGAACCATGGCTACACCTTC

cdr3_length: 15
clone_size: -
j_call: TRBJ1-1
v_call: TRBV5-1
d_call: TRBD1
cdr3_aa: CASSLLQGVGVEAFF
cdr3_nt: TGCGCCAGCAGCTTACTACAGGGGGTAGGGGTTGAAGCTTTCTTT

cdr3_length: 19
clone_size: many
j_call: TRBJ2-1
v_call: TRBV20-1
d_call: TRBD2
cdr3_aa: CSARPGTSGSLRTYNEQFF
cdr3_nt: TGCAGTGCTAGGCCGGGGACTAGCGGGAGTTTAAGGACCTACAATGAGCAGTTCTTC

cdr3_length: 14
clone_size: many
j_call: TRBJ1-5
v_call: TRBV30
d_call: -
cdr3_aa: CAWSVGSSNQPQHF
cdr3_nt: TGTGCCTGGAGTGTAGGTTCTAGCAATCAGCCCCAGCATTTT

cdr3_length: 17
clone_size: few
j_call: TRBJ1-4
v_call: TRBV20-1
d_call: -
cdr3_aa: CSARDLIRQTSNEKLFF
cdr3_nt: TGCAGTGCTAGAGATCTCATCAGACAGACATCTAATGAAAAACTGTTTTTT

cdr3_length: 15
clone_size: few
j_call: TRBJ2-1
v_call: TRBV6-6
d_call: -
cdr3_aa: CASSYSGALSDEQFF
cdr3_nt: TGTGCCAGCAGTTACTCCGGAGCCCTTAGCGATGAGCAGTTCTTC

cdr3_length: 13
clone_size: few
j_call: TRBJ2-5
v_call: TRBV20-1
d_call: -
cdr3_aa: CSARFPVQETQYF
cdr3_nt: TGCAGTGCTAGATTCCCGGTACAAGAGACCCAGTACTTC

cdr3_length: 15
clone_size: many
j_call: TRBJ1-1
v_call: TRBV28
d_call: TRBD1
cdr3_aa: CASSFTQGTDTEAFF
cdr3_nt: TGTGCCAGCAGTTTCACACAGGGGACCGACACTGAAGCTTTCTTT

cdr3_length: 15
clone_size: -
j_call: TRBJ2-7
v_call: TRBV7-6
d_call: TRBD2
cdr3_aa: CASSWRLADSYEQYF
cdr3_nt: TGTGCCAGCAGCTGGAGACTAGCGGATAGCTACGAGCAGTACTTC

cdr3_length: 13
clone_size: many
j_call: TRBJ1-1
v_call: TRBV2
d_call: -
cdr3_aa: CASLSGRNTEAFF
cdr3_nt: TGTGCCAGCCTTTCCGGGCGGAACACTGAAGCTTTCTTT

cdr3_length: 15
clone_size: -
j_call: TRBJ2-1
v_call: TRBV18
d_call: -
cdr3_aa: CASSPTKGPYNEQFF
cdr3_nt: TGTGCCAGCAGTCCAACAAAAGGCCCCTACAATGAGCAGTTCTTC

cdr3_length: 13
clone_size: few
j_call: TRBJ1-1
v_call: TRBV5-1
d_call: -
cdr3_aa: CASSAKSETEAFF
cdr3_nt: TGCGCCAGCAGCGCAAAGTCGGAGACTGAAGCTTTCTTT

cdr3_length: 14
clone_size: -
j_call: TRBJ2-7
v_call: TRBV19
d_call: TRBD2
cdr3_aa: CASSSGRPFYEQYF
cdr3_nt: TGTGCCAGTAGCAGCGGGAGGCCCTTTTACGAGCAGTACTTC

cdr3_length: 16
clone_size: many
j_call: TRBJ2-5
v_call: TRBV20-1
d_call: -
cdr3_aa: CSASPPMTGSGETQYF
cdr3_nt: TGCAGTGCTAGTCCCCCCATGACGGGGAGTGGGGAGACCCAGTACTTC

cdr3_length: 14
clone_size: few
j_call: TRBJ2-7
v_call: TRBV20-1
d_call: TRBD1
cdr3_aa: CSASIPQGAHEQYF
cdr3_nt: TGCAGTGCTAGTATCCCCCAGGGGGCCCACGAGCAGTACTTC

cdr3_length: 15
clone_size: many
j_call: TRBJ2-7
v_call: TRBV6-2/TRBV6-3
d_call: -
cdr3_aa: CASSYSGGRSYEQYF
cdr3_nt: TGTGCCAGCAGTTACTCTGGCGGGCGTTCCTACGAGCAGTACTTC

cdr3_length: 16
clone_size: -
j_call: TRBJ2-7
v_call: TRBV6-5
d_call: TRBD2
cdr3_aa: CASSYSTAGGPGEQYF
cdr3_nt: TGTGCCAGCAGTTACTCGACCGCGGGAGGGCCAGGCGAGCAGTACTTC

cdr3_length: 14
clone_size: -
j_call: TRBJ1-1
v_call: TRBV30
d_call: -
cdr3_aa: CAWSLRRMNTEAFF
cdr3_nt: TGTGCCTGGAGTTTGAGACGGATGAACACTGAAGCTTTCTTT

cdr3_length: 13
clone_size: many
j_call: TRBJ2-7
v_call: TRBV9
d_call: TRBD1
cdr3_aa: CASSWRQGYEQYF
cdr3_nt: TGTGCCAGCAGCTGGAGACAGGGGTACGAGCAGTACTTC

cdr3_length: 16
clone_size: many
j_call: TRBJ2-2
v_call: TRBV7-8
d_call: -
cdr3_aa: CASSLAPRGNTGELFF
cdr3_nt: TGTGCCAGCAGCTTAGCTCCTCGGGGAAACACCGGGGAGCTGTTTTTT

cdr3_length: 14
clone_size: many
j_call: TRBJ1-1
v_call: TRBV28
d_call: TRBD1
cdr3_aa: CASRPGGANTEAFF
cdr3_nt: TGTGCCAGCAGACCAGGGGGCGCGAACACTGAAGCTTTCTTT

cdr3_length: 14
clone_size: few
j_call: TRBJ1-3
v_call: TRBV10-3
d_call: -
cdr3_aa: CAIGPGFSGNTIYF
cdr3_nt: TGTGCCATCGGACCGGGATTCTCTGGAAACACCATATATTTT

cdr3_length: 18
clone_size: many
j_call: TRBJ2-3
v_call: TRBV12-3/TRBV12-4
d_call: TRBD2
cdr3_aa: CASSLSTGGVARTDTQYF
cdr3_nt: TGTGCCAGCAGTTTATCTACGGGAGGGGTAGCACGGACAGATACGCAGTATTTT

cdr3_length: 15
clone_size: many
j_call: TRBJ1-1
v_call: TRBV11-2
d_call: -
cdr3_aa: CASSLWGDGDTEAFF
cdr3_nt: TGTGCCAGCAGCTTATGGGGGGACGGGGACACTGAAGCTTTCTTT

cdr3_length: 17
clone_size: many
j_call: TRBJ1-1
v_call: TRBV6-5
d_call: TRBD1
cdr3_aa: CASSYSATGGLRTEAFF
cdr3_nt: TGTGCCAGCAGTTACTCTGCGACAGGGGGTCTCCGCACTGAAGCTTTCTTT

cdr3_length: 15
clone_size: few
j_call: TRBJ2-7
v_call: TRBV5-1
d_call: TRBD2
cdr3_aa: CASSFELAGGGEQYF
cdr3_nt: TGCGCCAGCAGCTTTGAACTAGCGGGAGGGGGCGAGCAGTACTTC

cdr3_length: 12
clone_size: many
j_call: TRBJ2-7
v_call: TRBV12-3/TRBV12-4
d_call: -
cdr3_aa: CASSGNSYEQYF
cdr3_nt: TGTGCCAGCAGTGGGAACTCCTACGAGCAGTACTTC

cdr3_length: 14
clone_size: few
j_call: TRBJ2-7
v_call: TRBV5-1
d_call: TRBD2
cdr3_aa: CASATGGSSYEQYF
cdr3_nt: TGCGCCAGCGCGACGGGCGGGAGCTCCTACGAGCAGTACTTC

cdr3_length: 14
clone_size: few
j_call: TRBJ1-1
v_call: TRBV18
d_call: -
cdr3_aa: CASSPRVGSTEAFF
cdr3_nt: TGTGCCAGCTCTCCCAGGGTCGGGAGCACTGAAGCTTTCTTT

cdr3_length: 12
clone_size: -
j_call: TRBJ2-6
v_call: TRBV2
d_call: -
cdr3_aa: CASRGGANVLTF
cdr3_nt: TGTGCCAGCAGGGGCGGGGCCAACGTCCTGACTTTC

cdr3_length: 16
clone_size: -
j_call: TRBJ2-2
v_call: TRBV20-1
d_call: TRBD2
cdr3_aa: CSADYTSGGNTGELFF
cdr3_nt: TGCAGTGCGGACTATACTAGCGGGGGGAACACCGGGGAGCTGTTTTTT

cdr3_length: 14
clone_size: many
j_call: TRBJ2-7
v_call: TRBV27
d_call: -
cdr3_aa: CASSLLATRNEQYF
cdr3_nt: TGTGCCAGCAGTTTATTGGCTACCCGAAACGAGCAGTACTTC

cdr3_length: 14
clone_size: -
j_call: TRBJ1-6
v_call: TRBV28
d_call: -
cdr3_aa: CASSLGGVNSPLHF
cdr3_nt: TGTGCCAGCAGTTTGGGCGGAGTCAATTCACCCCTCCACTTT

cdr3_length: 15
clone_size: many
j_call: TRBJ2-2
v_call: TRBV12-3/TRBV12-4
d_call: TRBD1
cdr3_aa: CASSFGTGWTGELFF
cdr3_nt: TGTGCCAGCAGTTTTGGGACAGGATGGACCGGGGAGCTGTTTTTT

cdr3_length: 14
clone_size: many
j_call: TRBJ2-3
v_call: TRBV2
d_call: TRBD2
cdr3_aa: CASRPSGSTDTQYF
cdr3_nt: TGTGCCAGCAGGCCTAGCGGGAGCACAGATACGCAGTATTTT

cdr3_length: 15
clone_size: -
j_call: TRBJ2-1
v_call: TRBV11-2
d_call: -
cdr3_aa: CASSLVFGTMRAQFF
cdr3_nt: TGTGCCAGCAGCTTAGTATTCGGTACAATGAGAGCGCAGTTCTTC

cdr3_length: 15
clone_size: many
j_call: TRBJ2-5
v_call: TRBV6-1
d_call: -
cdr3_aa: CASREPTSLAKTQYF
cdr3_nt: TGTGCCAGCAGGGAACCTACTAGTCTCGCAAAGACCCAGTACTTC

cdr3_length: 13
clone_size: many
j_call: TRBJ2-7
v_call: TRBV3-1
d_call: -
cdr3_aa: CASSQVVGYEQYF
cdr3_nt: TGTGCCAGCAGCCAAGTTGTTGGATACGAGCAGTACTTC

cdr3_length: 15
clone_size: -
j_call: TRBJ2-1
v_call: TRBV5-1
d_call: TRBD2
cdr3_aa: CASSLGGRENNEQFF
cdr3_nt: TGCGCCAGCAGCTTGGGAGGGCGGGAGAACAATGAGCAGTTCTTC

cdr3_length: 13
clone_size: many
j_call: TRBJ1-1
v_call: TRBV6-5
d_call: -
cdr3_aa: CASSYSLNTEAFF
cdr3_nt: TGTGCCAGCAGTTACTCTCTGAACACTGAAGCTTTCTTT

cdr3_length: 16
clone_size: many
j_call: TRBJ1-5
v_call: TRBV2
d_call: TRBD1
cdr3_aa: CASSELGQGGSQPQHF
cdr3_nt: TGTGCCAGCAGTGAGTTGGGACAGGGTGGCTCTCAGCCCCAGCATTTT